This is a list of T cell receptor beta chains from one sample in a study of blood T cell repertoires in COVID-19. The assay was immunoSEQ multiplex PCR, and TCRdb's table has in-frame clones only and misses some. The data show fewer than 150,000 clones, about 82% seen once. The sequencing sample was made of peripheral blood. The receptors were gathered from a middle-aged man with acute or convalescent COVID-19. The CDR3 runs from the conserved cysteine through the conserved F or W. A D gene is named only where the DNA matches it firmly. The size entry is marked missing in some rows and otherwise reads once, few, many or a size class.

TRBV6-1	TRBJ2-7	NA	few	CASSEARRGYEQYF	TGTGCCAGCAGTGAAGCGCGCAGGGGCTACGAGCAGTACTTC
TRBV7-2	TRBJ2-7	TRBD2	NA	CASSLDRTSRIYEQYF	TGTGCCAGCAGCTTAGATAGGACTAGCCGAATCTACGAGCAGTACTTC
TRBV18	TRBJ2-7	TRBD1	NA	CASSYRDRSSYEQYF	TGTGCCAGCTCATACCGGGACAGGAGCTCCTACGAGCAGTACTTC
TRBV7-9	TRBJ2-5	NA	NA	CASSFPGSETQYF	TGTGCCAGCAGCTTTCCAGGATCGGAGACCCAGTACTTC
TRBV7-9	TRBJ2-2	TRBD2	NA	CASSPLVLAGYTGELFF	TGTGCCAGCAGCCCCCTTGTTCTAGCGGGGTACACCGGGGAGCTGTTTTTT
TRBV7-9	TRBJ2-1	NA	NA	CASSLTEGSEQFF	TGTGCCAGCAGCTTAACCGAGGGCAGTGAGCAGTTCTTC
TRBV30	TRBJ1-1	NA	few	CAWSVLLSGTEAFF	TGTGCCTGGAGTGTACTTTTATCGGGCACTGAAGCTTTCTTT
TRBV28	TRBJ1-2	NA	NA	CASSSQSNYGYTF	TGTGCCAGCAGTTCCCAGTCTAACTATGGCTACACCTTC
TRBV5-4	TRBJ2-5	NA	NA	CASRRAGRRWETQYF	TGTGCCAGCCGGCGGGCGGGGAGGAGGTGGGAGACCCAGTACTTC
TRBV7-3	TRBJ1-1	TRBD1	few	CASSLNVGQEAFF	TGTGCCAGCAGCTTAAATGTGGGACAGGAAGCTTTCTTT
TRBV2	TRBJ2-3	TRBD2	few	CASTGTSGRGLSTDTQYF	TGTGCCAGCACCGGGACTAGCGGGAGAGGGTTAAGCACAGATACGCAGTATTTT
TRBV9	TRBJ2-1	TRBD2	NA	CASSEPGLAGEYDNDEQFF	TGTGCCAGCAGCGAACCGGGACTAGCGGGGGAGTATGATAATGATGAGCAGTTCTTC
TRBV6-5	TRBJ2-2	NA	NA	CASSYWEGELFF	TGTGCCAGCAGTTATTGGGAGGGGGAGCTGTTTTTT
TRBV4-1	TRBJ2-2	NA	NA	CASTPRTASNTGELFF	TGCGCCAGCACCCCCAGGACAGCGTCGAACACCGGGGAGCTGTTTTTT
TRBV19	TRBJ1-1	TRBD1	NA	CASSVTTGRNTEAFF	TGTGCCAGTAGTGTAACGACAGGGAGGAACACTGAAGCTTTCTTT
TRBV5-4	TRBJ2-1	NA	NA	CASSSGTLSYNEQFF	TGTGCCAGCAGCTCCGGGACTCTCTCCTACAATGAGCAGTTCTTC
TRBV7-3	TRBJ2-5	NA	NA	CASSLTGSSETQYF	TGTGCCAGCAGCTTAACCGGGAGCTCAGAGACCCAGTACTTC
TRBV6-5	TRBJ2-7	TRBD1	NA	CASSDRDRGTYEQYF	TGTGCCAGCAGCGACCGGGACAGGGGGACTTACGAGCAGTACTTC
TRBV10-3	TRBJ2-3	TRBD1	NA	CAISGSGTAEIDTQYF	TGTGCCATCAGTGGATCCGGGACAGCCGAAATAGATACGCAGTATTTT
TRBV5-1	TRBJ2-2	NA	NA	CASSLRQASNTGELFF	TGCGCCAGCAGCCTAAGACAGGCTTCGAACACCGGGGAGCTGTTTTTT
TRBV6-1	TRBJ2-3	TRBD2	NA	CASSDSLVGLAGGDTQYF	TGTGCCAGCAGTGATAGTTTGGTCGGACTAGCGGGGGGGGATACGCAGTATTTT
TRBV11-3	TRBJ1-1	NA	NA	CASSLGTVGGTEAFF	TGTGCCAGCAGCTTAGGCACTGTAGGGGGCACTGAAGCTTTCTTT
TRBV19	TRBJ2-2	TRBD1	NA	CASSIMTGAINTGELFF	TGTGCCAGTAGTATCATGACAGGGGCTATCAACACCGGGGAGCTGTTTTTT
TRBV2	TRBJ2-6	TRBD2	few	CASSASGASGANVLTF	TGTGCCAGCAGTGCCAGCGGGGCCTCTGGGGCCAACGTCCTGACTTTC
TRBV7-9	TRBJ2-1	TRBD2	NA	CASSFLAGGSTSGFF	TGTGCCAGCAGCTTCTTAGCCGGCGGGAGTACTTCGGGGTTCTTC
TRBV18	TRBJ2-3	NA	NA	CASSSSSMTDTQYF	TGTGCCAGCTCATCGTCATCTATGACAGATACGCAGTATTTT